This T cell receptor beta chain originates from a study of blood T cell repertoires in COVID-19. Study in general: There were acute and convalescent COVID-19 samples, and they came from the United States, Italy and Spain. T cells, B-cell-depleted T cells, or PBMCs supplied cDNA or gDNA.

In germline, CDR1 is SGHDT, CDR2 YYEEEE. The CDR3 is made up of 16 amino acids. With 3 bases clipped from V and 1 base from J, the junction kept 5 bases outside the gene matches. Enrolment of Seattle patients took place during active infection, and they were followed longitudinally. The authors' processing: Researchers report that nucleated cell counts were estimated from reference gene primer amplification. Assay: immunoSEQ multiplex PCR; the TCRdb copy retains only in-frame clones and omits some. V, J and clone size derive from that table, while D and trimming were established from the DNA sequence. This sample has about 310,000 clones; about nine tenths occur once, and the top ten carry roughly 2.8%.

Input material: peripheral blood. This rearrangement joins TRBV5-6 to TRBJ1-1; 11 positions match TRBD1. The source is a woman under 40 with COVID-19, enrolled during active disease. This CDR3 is CASSSGQGAWNTEAFF. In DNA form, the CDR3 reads TGTGCCAGCAGCTCAGGACAGGGGGCATGGAACACTGAAGCTTTCTTT.